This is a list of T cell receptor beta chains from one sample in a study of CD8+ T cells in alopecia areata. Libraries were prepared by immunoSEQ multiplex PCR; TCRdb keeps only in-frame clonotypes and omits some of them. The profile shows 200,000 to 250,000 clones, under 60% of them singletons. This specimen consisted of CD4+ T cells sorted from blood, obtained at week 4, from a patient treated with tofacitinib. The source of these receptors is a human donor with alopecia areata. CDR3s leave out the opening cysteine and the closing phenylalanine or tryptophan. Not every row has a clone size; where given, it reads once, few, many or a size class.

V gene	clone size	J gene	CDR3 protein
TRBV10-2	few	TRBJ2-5	ASSEQETQY
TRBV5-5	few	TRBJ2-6	ASSHSGPNRPGANVLT
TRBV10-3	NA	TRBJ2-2	AISEQGFPGELF
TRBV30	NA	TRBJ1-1	AWSVRPNTEAF
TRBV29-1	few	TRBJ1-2	SAFPEGNGYT
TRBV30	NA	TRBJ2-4	AWSVGFEGGAKNIQY
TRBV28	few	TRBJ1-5	ASSRGVQPQH
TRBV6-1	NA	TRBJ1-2	ASSRTANYGYT
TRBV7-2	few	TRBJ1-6	ASSLGQGYSPLH
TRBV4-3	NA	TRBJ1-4	ASSQVDQGDEKLF
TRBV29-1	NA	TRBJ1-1	SVAFGLNTEAF
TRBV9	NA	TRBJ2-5	ASSASVLRDQETQY
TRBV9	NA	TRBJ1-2	ASSVDSAYGYT
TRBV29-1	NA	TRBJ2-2	SVDRGATGELF
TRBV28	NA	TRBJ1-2	ASGEGGNYGYT
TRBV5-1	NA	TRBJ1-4	ASSSEVGELF
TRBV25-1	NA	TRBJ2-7	ASTGQGSSYEQY
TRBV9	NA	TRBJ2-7	ASSPKTQGHHYEQY
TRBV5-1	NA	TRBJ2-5	ASSPIGTGKETQY
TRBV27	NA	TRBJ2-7	AKLGEQY
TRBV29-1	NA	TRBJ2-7	SVAPGVGTYEQY